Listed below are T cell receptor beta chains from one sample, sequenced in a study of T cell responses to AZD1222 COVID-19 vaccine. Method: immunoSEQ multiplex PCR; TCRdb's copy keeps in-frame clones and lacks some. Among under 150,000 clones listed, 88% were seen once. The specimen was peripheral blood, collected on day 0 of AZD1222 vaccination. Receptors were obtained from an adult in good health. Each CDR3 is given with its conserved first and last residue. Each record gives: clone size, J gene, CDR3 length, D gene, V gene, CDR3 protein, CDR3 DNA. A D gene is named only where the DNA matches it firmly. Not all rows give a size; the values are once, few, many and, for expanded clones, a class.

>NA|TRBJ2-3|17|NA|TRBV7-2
CASSLDRPLTSTDTQYF
TGTGCCAGCAGCTTAGACAGGCCTTTAACCAGCACAGATACGCAGTATTTT
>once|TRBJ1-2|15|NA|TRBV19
CASSIARLESYGYTF
TGTGCCAGTAGTATTGCACGACTCGAGAGCTATGGCTACACCTTC
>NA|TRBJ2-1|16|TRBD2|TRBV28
CASNPSTGTSRNEQFF
TGTGCCAGTAACCCCTCCACCGGGACTAGCAGGAATGAGCAGTTCTTC
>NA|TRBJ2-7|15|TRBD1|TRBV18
CASSPPGQGLYEQYF
TGTGCCAGCTCACCTCCGGGACAGGGCCTCTACGAGCAGTACTTC
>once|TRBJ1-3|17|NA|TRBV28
CASSSTGSQGSGNTIYF
TGTGCCAGCAGTTCGACAGGTTCCCAAGGCTCTGGAAACACCATATATTTT
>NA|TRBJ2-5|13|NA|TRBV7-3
CASSLGSYETQYF
TGTGCCAGCAGCTTAGGTAGCTACGAGACCCAGTACTTC
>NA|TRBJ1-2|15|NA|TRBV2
CASSEGSATLYGYTF
TGTGCCAGCAGTGAAGGGTCAGCGACCCTCTATGGCTACACCTTC
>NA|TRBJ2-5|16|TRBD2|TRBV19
CASSPGTSGGSFAQYF
TGTGCCAGTAGTCCAGGGACTAGCGGGGGGTCATTTGCCCAGTACTTC
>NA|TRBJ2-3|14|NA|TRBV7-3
CASSPMGRLDTQYF
TGTGCCAGCAGCCCGATGGGACGTCTGGATACGCAGTATTTT
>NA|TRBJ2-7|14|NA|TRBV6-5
CASTRRDNALEQYF
TGTGCCAGCACACGGCGGGACAACGCCTTGGAGCAGTACTTC
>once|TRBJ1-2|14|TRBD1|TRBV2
CASSEPDRDGGYTF
TGTGCCAGCAGTGAACCCGACAGGGACGGTGGCTACACCTTC
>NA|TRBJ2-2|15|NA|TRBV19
CASSIVGSGTGELFF
TGTGCCAGTAGTATTGTCGGGTCAGGGACCGGGGAGCTGTTTTTT
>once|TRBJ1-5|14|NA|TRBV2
CASSLTGSNQPQHF
TGTGCCAGCAGTCTGACAGGTAGCAATCAGCCCCAGCATTTT
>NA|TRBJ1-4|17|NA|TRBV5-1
CASSLEGHQGSNEKLFF
TGCGCCAGCAGCTTGGAGGGTCATCAGGGGTCGAATGAAAAACTGTTTTTT
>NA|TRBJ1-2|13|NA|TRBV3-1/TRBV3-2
CASSLNNRADYTF
TGTGCCAGCAGCCTAAACAATCGGGCGGATTACACCTTC
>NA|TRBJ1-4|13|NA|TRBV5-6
CASSSTDHEKLFF
TGTGCCAGCAGCTCGACCGACCATGAAAAACTGTTTTTT
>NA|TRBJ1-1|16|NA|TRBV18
CASSPLMAGRNTEAFF
TGTGCCAGCTCACCATTAATGGCAGGGAGGAACACTGAAGCTTTCTTT
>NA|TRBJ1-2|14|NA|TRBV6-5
CASSPPVGNYGYTF
TGTGCCAGCAGTCCCCCCGTGGGTAACTATGGCTACACCTTC
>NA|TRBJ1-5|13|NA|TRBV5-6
CASSFSVNQPQHF
TGTGCCAGCAGCTTCAGTGTTAATCAGCCCCAGCATTTT
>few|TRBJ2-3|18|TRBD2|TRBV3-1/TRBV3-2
CASSQEGLAGGGTDTQYF
TGTGCCAGCAGCCAAGAGGGACTAGCGGGGGGAGGCACAGATACGCAGTATTTT
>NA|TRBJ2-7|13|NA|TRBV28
CASRTSLGDEQYF
TGTGCCAGCAGGACTAGTCTTGGCGACGAGCAGTACTTC
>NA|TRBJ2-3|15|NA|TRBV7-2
CASSLEAGQWGGQYF
TGTGCCAGCAGCTTAGAAGCTGGCCAGTGGGGAGGGCAGTATTTT
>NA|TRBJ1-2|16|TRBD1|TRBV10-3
CAISERPQGARKGYTF
TGTGCCATCAGTGAGAGACCACAGGGGGCGAGGAAAGGCTACACCTTC
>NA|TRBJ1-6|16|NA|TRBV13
CASSLKGGSYNSPLHF
TGTGCCAGCAGCTTAAAGGGGGGGTCCTATAATTCACCCCTCCACTTT
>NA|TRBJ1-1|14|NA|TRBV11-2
CASSLDLRGTEAFF
TGTGCCAGCAGCTTAGATCTTCGGGGAACTGAAGCTTTCTTT
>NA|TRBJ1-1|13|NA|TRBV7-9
CASSLEGGTEAFF
TGTGCCAGCAGCTTAGAGGGAGGGACTGAAGCTTTCTTT
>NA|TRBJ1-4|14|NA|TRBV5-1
CASSLAATNEKLFF
TGCGCCAGCAGCTTGGCTGCAACTAATGAAAAACTGTTTTTT
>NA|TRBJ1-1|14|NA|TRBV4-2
CASSQDTGTTEAFF
TGTGCCAGCAGCCAAGACACAGGGACCACTGAAGCTTTCTTT
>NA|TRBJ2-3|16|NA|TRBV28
CASSLGTQRGWDTQYF
TGTGCCAGCAGCCTCGGGACGCAACGCGGGTGGGATACGCAGTATTTT
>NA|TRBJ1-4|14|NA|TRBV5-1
CASGEGSRGEKLFF
TGCGCCAGCGGCGAGGGTTCGCGAGGCGAAAAACTGTTTTTT